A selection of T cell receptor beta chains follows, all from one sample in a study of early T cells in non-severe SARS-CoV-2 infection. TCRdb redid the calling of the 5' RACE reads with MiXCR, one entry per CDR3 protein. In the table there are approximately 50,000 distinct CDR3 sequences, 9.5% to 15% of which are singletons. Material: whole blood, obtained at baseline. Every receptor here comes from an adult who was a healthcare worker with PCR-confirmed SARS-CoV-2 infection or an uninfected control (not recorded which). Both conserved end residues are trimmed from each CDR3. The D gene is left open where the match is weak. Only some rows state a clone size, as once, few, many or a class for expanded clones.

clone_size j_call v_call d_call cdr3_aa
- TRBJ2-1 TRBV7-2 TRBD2 ASSPVAGGYNEQF
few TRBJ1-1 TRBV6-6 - ATRHRNTEAF
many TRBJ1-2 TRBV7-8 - ASSRDGQMGTDT
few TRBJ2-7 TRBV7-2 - ASSLGRTPYEQY
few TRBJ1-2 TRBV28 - ASNREGYGYT
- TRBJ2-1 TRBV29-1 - SVGAYNEQF
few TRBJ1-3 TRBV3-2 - ASSQVIPGNTIY
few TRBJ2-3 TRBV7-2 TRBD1 ASSFRDRADTQY
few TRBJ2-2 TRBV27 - ASSLSGTLNTGELF
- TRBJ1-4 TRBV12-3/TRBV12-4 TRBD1 ASSQGQINEKLF
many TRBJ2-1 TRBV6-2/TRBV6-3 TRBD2 ASSYGGGLAGGNEQF
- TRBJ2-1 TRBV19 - ASSIAGSGEQF
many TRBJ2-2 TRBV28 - ASSLPYRVTNTGELF
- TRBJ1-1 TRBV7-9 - ASSDGQSLAF
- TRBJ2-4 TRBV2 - ASSDQRVRGVQY
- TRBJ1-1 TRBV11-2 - ASSLEGSTEAF
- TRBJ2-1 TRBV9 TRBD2 ASSVDGRPNNEQF
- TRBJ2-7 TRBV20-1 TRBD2 SASGRASNYEQY
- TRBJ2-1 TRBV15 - ATSSSGNNEQF
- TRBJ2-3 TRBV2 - ASSRDTTDTQY
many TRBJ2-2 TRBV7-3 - ASSLMDANTGELF
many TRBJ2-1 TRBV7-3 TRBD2 ASSPVLAGGPNEQF
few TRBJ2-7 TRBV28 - ASSWSAYEQY
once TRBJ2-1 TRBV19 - ASSSSGTTAF
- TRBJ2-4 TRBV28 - ASSSLAKNIQY
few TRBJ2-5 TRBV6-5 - APGGVVETQY
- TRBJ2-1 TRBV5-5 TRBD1 ASSLLDREYNEQF
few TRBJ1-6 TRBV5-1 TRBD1 ASSYRDRGSPLH
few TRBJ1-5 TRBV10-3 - AISESGGFDQPQH
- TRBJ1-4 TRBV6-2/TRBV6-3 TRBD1 ASREHRGTNEKLF
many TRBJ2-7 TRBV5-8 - ASSLVKPRGYEQY
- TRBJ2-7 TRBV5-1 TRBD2 ASSLLPGLDHEQY
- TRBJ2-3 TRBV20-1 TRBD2 SARGGPREGRGTDTQY
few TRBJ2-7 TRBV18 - ASSPPGSLPYEQY
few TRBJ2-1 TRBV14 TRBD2 ASSQYRRGGSYNEQF
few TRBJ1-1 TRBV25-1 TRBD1 ASSETGQGLSNTEAF
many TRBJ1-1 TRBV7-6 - ASSSRQAAEVF
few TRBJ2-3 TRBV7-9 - ASSSLVADTQY
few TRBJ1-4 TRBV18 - ASSSISGDEKLF
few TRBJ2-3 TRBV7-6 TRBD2 ASSLSSGGTDTQY
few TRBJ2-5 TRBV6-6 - ASSLGGSQETQY
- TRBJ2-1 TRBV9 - ASSVGSFEQF
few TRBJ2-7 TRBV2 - ASDSQVERALYEQY
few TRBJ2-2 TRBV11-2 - ASSLHVSQGTGELF
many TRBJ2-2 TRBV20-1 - SVSRRPDTGELF
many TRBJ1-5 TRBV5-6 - ASSLSGVQQPQH
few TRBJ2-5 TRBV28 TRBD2 ASSSAGGPSETQY